This T cell receptor (beta chain) was recorded in a study of T cell responses to AZD1222 COVID-19 vaccine. V gave up 0 bases and J gave up 5 bases, with 14 bases separating them. The CDR3 spans 16 residues. Study-level results: The sample set comprised mostly white British donors with more females, and clonal diversity was possibly underestimated.

Clones were sequenced by immunoSEQ multiplex PCR, and TCRdb holds only the in-frame ones, with some missing. The table has about 53,000 clones, approximately 90% seen once. As concerns this clone: What it recognizes is unknown.

Source: peripheral blood, taken 28 days after the second AZD1222 dose. This TCR came from an adult who received the AZD1222 COVID-19 vaccine. The rearrangement links TRBV23-1 to TRBJ2-1; either TRBD1 or TRBD2 may supply D (5 bases each). TRBV23-1 carries the ORF label, with uncertain function. CDR3 in amino acids: CASSQSTGTDNNEQFF. The CDR3 region has the DNA TGCGCCAGCAGTCAATCGACCGGGACGGACAACAATGAGCAGTTCTTC.